This T cell receptor (beta chain) derives from a study of human T cells and chemical hapten exposure. As for the study in general: There were per-sample TCR yield variations, arising mainly from small pooled library volume differences. Findings and limits, study-wide: Healthy people's immune response may differ from that of the donors, who had alopecia.

As to time point: pre-sensitization, week 0. The treatment is: therapeutic diphenylcyclopropenone sensitization with weekly scalp DPC. Prior to each patch test being applied, blood was drawn. Worth noting for this clonotype: Its matching antigen is unknown.

From germline, CDR1 is LNHDA and CDR2 SQIVND (reference sequence). Trimming cost V 7 bases and J 2 bases, with 12 bases left between them. The CDR3 runs 13 residues. In the original processing: TCRs per sample had a median of approximately 88,000 and ranged from about 23,224 to 750,000. TCRdb recomputed calls from the RACE reads with MiXCR, one row per CDR3 protein. TCRdb assigned the V and J calls; the authors' analysis was not used. The sample lists around 380,000 distinct CDR3 sequences, 4.5% to 5.5% occurring once. The source material was whole blood, sampled in connection with sensitization to the hapten diphenylcyclopropenone (DPC). The receptor was isolated from a woman aged 18-29 years with alopecia areata. Some clones in this sample may be carry-over from other donors' samples. This chain links TRBV19 with TRBJ2-7; maybe TRBD2 (6 bases). The CDR3 loop is CASKGGDPYEQYF. The CDR3 DNA reads as TGTGCCAGTAAGGGCGGGGACCCCTACGAGCAGTACTTC.